This T cell receptor beta chain was recovered during a study of blood T cell repertoires in COVID-19. Study information: From the United States, Italy and Spain came samples of acute and convalescent COVID-19.

The CDR3 spans 15 residues. Trimming left V 4 bases short and J 0 bases short, with 10 bases between. The germline V gene encodes CDR1 LNHDA and CDR2 SQIVND (reference sequence). Some clones are missing from TCRdb's copy, which holds only in-frame ones; the method was immunoSEQ multiplex PCR. The sample includes roughly 90,000 clones, roughly nine tenths of them seen just once. The chain has TRBV19 and TRBJ1-5, with D unresolved. The TCR sequence derives from a middle-aged man with COVID-19, enrolled during active disease. The sequencing sample was made of peripheral blood. The CDR3 is CASSTTDGSNQPQHF. CDR3 bases: TGTGCCAGTAGTACCACTGATGGTAGCAATCAGCCCCAGCATTTT.